The 4 T cell receptor beta chains reported below all come from one sample, sequenced in a study of OX40 agonist ivuxolimab in advanced cancers. The repertoire was sequenced with immunoSEQ multiplex PCR; TCRdb's copy has only in-frame clones and lacks some. There are tens of thousands of clones in the sample; around nine tenths occur only once, and roughly 1.1% lies in the top ten. The source material was CD4+ or CD8+ T cells sorted from blood, sampled in a trial of the OX40 agonist ivuxolimab. The source is an adult with an advanced solid tumor such as melanoma, head and neck, liver or kidney cancer.

This clone was detected only once. The V and J genes are TRBV5-6 and TRBJ2-7, with unresolved D. Trimming left V 1 base short and J 2 bases short, with 10 bases between. Germline V gives CDR1 SGHDT, CDR2 YYEEEE. The length of the CDR3 is 14 residues. The CDR3 is CASSLTSQAYEQYF. CDR3 bases: TGTGCCAGCAGCTTGACGTCACAAGCCTACGAGCAGTACTTC. The variable domain in full, completed from reference TRBV5-6 and TRBJ2-7, reads DAGVTQSPTHLIKTRGQQVTLRCSPKSGHDTVSWYQQALGQGPQFIFQYYEEEERQRGNFPDRFSGHQFPNYSSELNVNALLLGDSALYLCASSLTSQAYEQYFGPGTRLTVT.

This chain uses TRBV2 with TRBJ2-3; D not resolved. Germline loops: CDR1 SNHLY, CDR2 FYNNEI. Trimming pared 3 bases from V and 9 bases from J, leaving 4 bases between. CDR3 length: 10 residues. CDR3 sequence reads: CASSDLTQYF. In DNA, the CDR3 is TGTGCCAGCAGTGATTTAACGCAGTATTTT.

The gene calls are TRBV7-2 and TRBJ2-1, with a weak D call TRBD1 (6 bases). The V gene lost 0 bases and the J gene lost 4 bases, with 13 bases spanning the gap. The germline V gene has CDR1 SGHTA and CDR2 FQGNSA. The CDR3 has 16 residues. This CDR3 is CASSLALQGPYNEQFF. As DNA, the CDR3 is TGTGCCAGCAGCTTAGCGCTACAGGGCCCATACAATGAGCAGTTCTTC.

The chain carries TRBV19 and TRBJ2-1; 14 nucleotides agree with TRBD2. Per germline, CDR1 LNHDA and CDR2 SQIVND (reference sequence). V gave up 4 bases and J gave up 0 bases; unmatched junction bases: 5. This CDR3 is 18 amino acids long. In nucleotides, the CDR3 is TGTGCCAGTAGTAAAAGGACTAGCGGGGGGAGCTCCTACAATGAGCAGTTCTTC. Translating it yields CASSKRTSGGSSYNEQFF. Together with reference TRBV19 and TRBJ2-1, the CDR3 gives the full variable domain: DGGITQSPKYLFRKEGQNVTLSCEQNLNHDAMYWYRQDPGQGLRLIYYSQIVNDFQKGDIAEGYSVSREKKESFPLTVTSAQKNPTAFYLCASSKRTSGGSSYNEQFFGPGTRLTVL.